These 32 T cell receptor beta chains came from one sample sequenced in a study of blood T cells in healthy people across ages (dated by TCRdb to between 2014 and 2016). The library relied on 5' RACE. TCRdb names Illumina HiSeq 2500 as the instrument used. A second PCR of roughly 6 to 11 cycles was run with a J-beta primer mix and a sample-barcoded 5' primer. Clones were called with MiXCR by TCRdb after fastp trimmed the public reads at Q25, and only in-frame beta chains were retained. When rows share a CDR3 protein, they turn into one entry using the most common DNA and genes. The sample table lists some 1.5 million distinct CDR3 sequences, less than 45% of them with a count of one. The top ten constitute about 4.1% of the sample. Sequencing was performed on blood. The receptors come from a woman aged 18-29 years in good health.

The V call is TRBV27, the J call TRBJ1-2, with D perhaps TRBD1 (5 bases). Trimming took off 6 bases at V and 2 bases at J, with 13 bases between the two ends. The CDR3 runs 14 residues. Per the germline V gene, CDR1 is MNHEY and CDR2 is SMNVEV (reference sequence). CDR3 in DNA: TGTGCCAGCAGCCACCGGGCAGGGAACTATGGCTACACCTTC. Translation gives CASSHRAGNYGYTF.

This sequence joins TRBV6-2 or TRBV6-3 and TRBJ1-2; 9 nucleotides line up with TRBD1. Losses at the gene ends were 0 bases for V and 10 bases for J; bases not matched to a gene: 3. This CDR3 is built from 13 residues. From germline, CDR1 is MNHEY and CDR2 SVGEGT. As DNA, the CDR3 is TGTGCCAGCAGTTACTCGGACAGGGGAGACTACACCTTC. It specifies CASSYSDRGDYTF.

The chain combines TRBV10-2 with TRBJ1-1; TRBD1 aligns across 10 bases. CDR1 and CDR2 from the germline V gene are WSHSY and SAAADI. V gave up 7 bases and J gave up 8 bases; unmatched junction bases: 7. The CDR3 has 13 residues. The CDR3 is CASKKTGGVEAFF. CDR3 bases: TGCGCCAGCAAGAAGACAGGGGGCGTGGAAGCTTTCTTT.

The chain has TRBV18 and TRBJ1-1, with D perhaps TRBD1 (5 bases). The CDR3 loop spans 15 amino acids. V was shortened by 0 bases and J by 4 bases, with 12 bases between the two germline ends. CDR1 and CDR2 from the germline V gene are KGHSH and LQKENI. This CDR3 reads CASSPPAGPSTEAFF. The CDR3 bases are TGTGCCAGCTCACCACCAGCAGGGCCTAGCACTGAAGCTTTCTTT.

The V call is TRBV9, the J call TRBJ2-1; 10 bases map to TRBD1. V shed 3 bases, J shed 9 bases, and the junction held 9 bases outside the gene matches. The CDR3 totals 15 residues. The germline V gene encodes CDR1 SGDLS and CDR2 YYNGEE. CDR3 bases: TGTGCCAGCAGCGAACCGGGACAGGGGCAACGTGAGCAGTTCTTC. Encoded protein: CASSEPGQGQREQFF.

There are a few counts of this clonotype. The chain carries TRBV4-3 and TRBJ2-1; the D is unclear. V gave up 0 bases and J gave up 2 bases, with 11 bases separating them. The CDR3 runs 16 residues. The germline CDR1 and CDR2 sequences are LGHNA and YSLEER. CDR3 protein: CASSQDHQQPYNEQFF. As DNA, the CDR3 is TGCGCCAGCAGCCAAGATCACCAGCAGCCCTACAATGAGCAGTTCTTC.

This clonotype was detected only a few times. The gene calls are TRBV28 and TRBJ2-7; tentatively, D is TRBD1 or TRBD2 (6 bases each). Per the germline V gene, CDR1 is MDHEN and CDR2 is SYDVKM. CDR3 length: 16 residues. The ends were cut back, 4 bases at V and 3 bases at J, with 19 bases in the middle. CDR3 loop: CASSSGKGGIVYEQYF. The DNA of the CDR3 is TGTGCCAGCAGTTCCGGAAAGGGGGGCATCGTCTACGAGCAGTACTTC.

The table lists this clonotype with a few counts. DNA for the CDR3: TGCAGTGCTAGAGACAGGGGGCAGAGTGAAAAACTGTTTTTT. Translating it yields CSARDRGQSEKLFF. The chain has TRBV20-1 and TRBJ1-4, with 8 bases aligning to TRBD1. Germline V gene data show CDR1 as DFQATT and CDR2 as SNEGSKA (reference sequence). CDR3 length: 14 residues. V shed 0 bases, J shed 7 bases, and the junction held 4 bases outside the gene matches.

This clonotype was counted between two and nine times. The chain uses TRBV20-1 and TRBJ2-3, with 11 bases identical to TRBD2. V dropped 6 bases and J dropped 2; count of bases not matched to a gene: 7. CDR3 length: 15 amino acids. Germline-derived CDR1 and CDR2 are DFQATT and SNEGSKA (reference sequence). The CDR3 nucleotides are TGCAGTGCCCTGACTAGCGGGGCCTACACAGATACGCAGTATTTT. It specifies CSALTSGAYTDTQYF.

This clonotype was counted many times. V is TRBV7-2 and J is TRBJ2-7; D uncertain. With 1 base removed from V and 3 bases from J, the gap between germline ends came to 10 bases. The CDR3 is made up of 14 amino acids. Germline V lookup: CDR1 SGHTA, CDR2 FQGNSA. In nucleotides, the CDR3 is TGTGCCAGCAGCTTAGTAGGGTTGAACTACGAGCAGTACTTC. This gives the protein CASSLVGLNYEQYF.

The gene calls are TRBV20-1 and TRBJ2-4; the match to TRBD2 covers 10 bases. Matching the DNA end better, TRBJ2-7 makes the J call doubtful. The CDR3 loop spans 14 amino acids. CDR1 and CDR2 from the germline V gene are DFQATT and SNEGSKA (reference sequence). CDR3 protein: CSARVVAGGYEQYF. The CDR3 region has the DNA TGCAGTGCTAGGGTGGTAGCGGGAGGATACGAGCAGTACTTC.

This chain connects TRBV6-2 or TRBV6-3 to TRBJ1-1; D is unclear. The CDR3 covers 13 residues. Trimming cost V 7 bases and J 3 bases, with 12 bases left between them. The germline V gene encodes CDR1 MNHEY and CDR2 SVGEGT. The CDR3 is CASNIRPDTEAFF. Written as DNA, the CDR3 is TGTGCCAGCAATATCCGACCCGACACTGAAGCTTTCTTT.

This clonotype came up a few times. The chain couples TRBV20-1 to TRBJ2-3; perhaps TRBD2 as D (5 bases). The CDR3 extends over 15 amino acids. The V and J ends lost 4 bases and 4 bases respectively, with 18 bases between them. Germline V gene sequence: CDR1 DFQATT, CDR2 SNEGSKA (reference sequence). For the CDR3, the DNA is TGCAGTGCTACGAGGGTAGTAGGTCGGGCAGATACGCAGTATTTT. This translates into CSATRVVGRADTQYF.

This chain joins TRBV25-1 and TRBJ1-1; the match to TRBD1 covers 7 bases. The V segment lost 5 bases and the J segment 1 base; nucleotides outside the gene matches: 4. This CDR3 spans 14 amino acids. The V gene's germline CDR1 is MGHDK and CDR2 SYGVNS. CDR3 amino acids: CASSTTGRNTEAFF. The CDR3, as DNA: TGTGCCAGCAGTACGACAGGGAGGAACACTGAAGCTTTCTTT.

This clonotype was counted between two and nine times. V usage is TRBV3-1 and J usage is TRBJ2-7; D gene ambiguous. CDR1 is LGHDT and CDR2 is YNNKEL in the germline V gene (reference sequence). This CDR3 comprises 15 residues. V lost 4 bases, J lost 3 bases, and 16 bases lay in between. Here the CDR3 reads CASSLASSEYYEQYF. The DNA for the CDR3 is TGTGCCAGCAGCCTAGCCAGCAGCGAGTACTACGAGCAGTACTTC.

In its sample, this clonotype was seen a few times. The V call is TRBV10-3, the J call TRBJ2-4; D uncertain. The germline V gene has CDR1 ENHRY and CDR2 SYGVKD. The CDR3 totals 14 residues. V was clipped by 11 bases and J by 0 bases, with 14 bases between them. The CDR3 bases are TGTGCCTCACAGAGAGATCTAGCCAAAAACATTCAGTACTTC. This gives the protein CASQRDLAKNIQYF.

The V gene is TRBV12-3 or TRBV12-4, the J gene TRBJ2-1; D is uncertain. V lost 7 bases and J lost 6, with 7 bases in between. This CDR3 region has 11 residues. The CDR3 is CASTRVNEQFF. The CDR3 DNA follows: TGTGCCAGCACTAGGGTCAATGAGCAGTTCTTC.

The J gene is TRBJ1-5, the V gene TRBV5-1; perhaps TRBD1 as D (6 bases). V lost 4 bases and J lost 3, with 14 bases in between. This CDR3 comprises 15 residues. Germline CDR1 reads SGHRS; CDR2 reads YFSETQ. CDR3 protein: CASSAQGGFNQPQHF. CDR3 nucleotides: TGCGCCAGCAGCGCCCAAGGGGGTTTCAATCAGCCCCAGCATTTT.

The genes are TRBV4-3 and TRBJ2-1; D is uncertain. Germline-derived CDR1 and CDR2 are LGHNA and YSLEER. Trimming removed 2 bases from V and 8 bases from J, with 10 bases in between. The CDR3 length is 13 residues. The CDR3 protein is CASSQSMEHEQFF. CDR3 nucleotides: TGCGCCAGCAGCCAATCGATGGAACATGAGCAGTTCTTC.

This clonotype came up a few times. The chain joins TRBV11-2 to TRBJ1-6; a weak D match, TRBD1 (5 bases). Germline CDR1 is SGHAT and CDR2 is FQNNGV. V was trimmed by 4 bases and J by 0 bases, leaving 13 bases between them. The CDR3 covers 17 residues. CDR3 in amino acids: CASSSVAGSSYNSPLHF. The CDR3 nucleotides read TGTGCCAGCAGCTCCGTGGCAGGGAGCTCCTATAATTCACCCCTCCACTTT.

The V gene is TRBV2, the J gene TRBJ2-7; a weak D match, TRBD2 (5 bases). The germline V and J ends were trimmed by 3 bases and 2 bases, with 11 bases remaining between them. Germline CDR1 is SNHLY and CDR2 is FYNNEI. CDR3 length: 14 amino acids. The CDR3 reads CASSDGDPPYEQYF. CDR3 coding DNA: TGTGCCAGCAGTGACGGGGATCCTCCCTACGAGCAGTACTTC. The complete variable domain, with remaining parts taken from reference TRBV2 and TRBJ2-7, reads EPEVTQTPSHQVTQMGQEVILRCVPISNHLYFYWYRQILGQKVEFLVSFYNNEISEKSEIFDDQFSVERPDGSNFTLKIRSTKLEDSAMYFCASSDGDPPYEQYFGPGTRLTVT.

Details on this clonotype: A much bigger clone sits one base away, suggesting this may be a read error. The chain recombines TRBV10-3 with TRBJ2-7; 7 bases are shared with TRBD1. J lost 5 bases, V lost 1 base, and 8 bases had no gene match. This CDR3 region has 15 residues. Germline assignment: CDR1 ENHRY and CDR2 SYGVKD. This CDR3 is CAISELATGPDEQYF. For the CDR3, the DNA is TGTGCCATCAGTGAGTTGGCGACAGGGCCCGACGAGCAGTACTTC.

The chain joins TRBV29-1 to TRBJ1-1, with 7 bases fitting TRBD1. Germline values: CDR1 SQVTM, CDR2 ANQGSEA. The trim removed 0 bases at V and 11 bases at J, leaving 3 bases unmatched. The CDR3 is 11 residues long. CDR3 nucleotides: TGCAGCGTTGAAGATCCCAGGGGGGCTTTCTTT. Its protein product is CSVEDPRGAFF.

V is TRBV7-9 and J is TRBJ1-3; D uncertain. The CDR3 loop spans 15 amino acids. The germline V gene encodes CDR1 SEHNR and CDR2 FQNEAQ (reference sequence). Between the trimmed V and J ends, which lost 4 bases and 2 bases, there was a span of 12 bases. The CDR3 DNA reads TGTGCCAGCAGCTCCTCCGGCCAGGCTGGAAACACCATATATTTT. Translating gives CASSSSGQAGNTIYF.

In this sample, this clonotype turned up a few times. The V and J genes are TRBV12-3 or TRBV12-4 and TRBJ2-1; the match to TRBD2 covers 8 bases. This CDR3 spans 14 amino acids. The junction had 3 bases not matched to a gene; V was cut back by 4 bases and J by 4 bases. CDR3 loop: CASSYSGDYNEQFF. The DNA for the CDR3 is TGTGCCAGCAGTTATAGCGGGGATTACAATGAGCAGTTCTTC.

The gene calls are TRBV18 and TRBJ2-2; D possibly corresponds to TRBD2 (6 bases). V lost 4 bases and J 5 bases, leaving 14 bases between the germline ends. Germline values: CDR1 KGHSH, CDR2 LQKENI. CDR3 length: 15 amino acids. The CDR3 spells CASSQQEGGTGELFF. The CDR3 region has the DNA TGTGCCAGCTCACAACAAGAGGGAGGTACCGGGGAGCTGTTTTTT.

This clonotype was recorded many times. The chain couples TRBV12-3 or TRBV12-4 to TRBJ2-1; 7 bases align to TRBD1. There are 15 residues in the CDR3. V lost 5 bases, J lost 3 bases, and 7 bases stayed unmatched. The CDR3, as DNA: TGTGCCAGCAGTAGCACAGGGGCGGACTACAATGAGCAGTTCTTC. Amino acids: CASSSTGADYNEQFF.

The CDR3 is CASSSAGTRFYEQYF. The DNA of the CDR3 is TGTGCCAGCAGCTCAGCCGGGACCAGATTCTACGAGCAGTACTTC. This chain uses TRBV7-9 with TRBJ2-7, with D tentatively TRBD1 or TRBD2 (5 bases each). The CDR3 runs 15 residues. Trimming cost V 4 bases and J 3 bases, with 16 bases left between them. CDR1 SEHNR and CDR2 FQNEAQ come from the germline V gene (reference sequence).

The chain has TRBV6-5 and TRBJ2-3, with unresolved D. Germline CDR1 and CDR2: MNHEY and SVGAGI. Between the trimmed V and J ends, which lost 0 bases and 3 bases, there was a span of 10 bases. The CDR3 covers 15 residues. CDR3 sequence reads: CASSYSIIGTDTQYF. Written as DNA, the CDR3 is TGTGCCAGCAGTTACTCGATTATCGGGACAGATACGCAGTATTTT.

In its sample, this clonotype was seen many times. At one boundary the junction diverges from the germline segment, which might be a read error. The chain is built from TRBV27 and TRBJ2-1; 7 bases map to TRBD1. In germline, CDR1 is MNHEY, CDR2 SMNVEV (reference sequence). This CDR3 is built from 13 residues. The CDR3 sequence: CASSLGTDNEQFF. CDR3 bases: TGTGCTAGCAGCTTAGGGACAGACAATGAGCAGTTCTTC.

The chain employs TRBV7-2 and TRBJ2-1; 7 bases align to TRBD1. J gave up 9 bases and V 5 bases, and 13 bases lay outside the gene matches. Germline-derived CDR1 and CDR2 are SGHTA and FQGNSA. The CDR3 contains 15 residues. DNA for the CDR3: TGTGCCAGCAGCAAAGAAACAGGGGTTGGAGCTGAGCAGTTCTTC. This encodes CASSKETGVGAEQFF. Full variable domain (remainder filled in from reference TRBV7-2 and TRBJ2-1): GAGVSQSPSNKVTEKGKDVELRCDPISGHTALYWYRQSLGQGLEFLIYFQGNSAPDKSGLPSDRFSAERTGGSVSTLTIQRTQQEDSAVYLCASSKETGVGAEQFFGPGTRLTVL.

As regards this clonotype: A junction boundary mismatches the germline segment, possibly from a read error. This rearrangement joins TRBV30 to TRBJ2-7, with unresolved D. Germline values: CDR1 GTSNPN, CDR2 SVGIG (reference sequence). The CDR3 is 11 residues long. The CDR3 loop reads CARSATYEQYF. CDR3 in DNA: TGTGCCAGGAGCGCTACCTACGAGCAGTACTTC.